This T cell receptor beta chain was recorded in a study of long-term antiretroviral therapy in people with HIV. Researchers ran immunoSEQ v3.0 at survey level. The table came from immunoSEQ multiplex PCR; TCRdb's copy has only in-frame clones and leaves some out. The sample lists tens of thousands of clones, approximately 95% occurring once. Germline loops: CDR1 MNHNY, CDR2 SVGAGI (reference sequence). V dropped 4 bases and J dropped 7 bases, with 13 bases sitting between them. CDR3 length: 13 residues. Material: unsorted PBMCs, obtained 5.3 years after starting antiretroviral therapy. This sequence was found in a man aged 45-65 years with HIV. The chain combines TRBV6-6 with TRBJ1-1; possibly TRBD1 for D (5 bases). For the CDR3, the DNA is TGTGCCAGCAGTTTCAAACGGGACCTTGAAGCTTTCTTT. As protein: CASSFKRDLEAFF.